The present T cell receptor beta chain was sequenced within a study of cytomegalovirus exposure and HLA in healthy donors. Looked up from germline, CDR1 is SQVTM and CDR2 is ANQGSEA. V lost 6 bases and J lost 1; bases outside the gene matches: 3. The CDR3 loop spans 14 amino acids. Study results and caveats: Among TCR beta chains, those listed as cytomegalovirus-associated numbered more than 150.

Regarding this clone: Its antigen is unidentified.

PCR involved 60 Vbeta and 13 Jbeta primers. The data were produced by immunoSEQ multiplex PCR, yet TCRdb's version contains in-frame clones alone and is incomplete. The sample contains 200,000 to 250,000 clones, around 89% of which appear only once. The sequencing input was PBMCs. The rearrangement uses TRBV29-1 and TRBJ2-3, with 11 bases fitting TRBD2. The origin of this receptor is a woman under 30 in good health and CMV-seronegative. The DNA of the CDR3 is TGCAGCGTCCAACTAGCGGGGGGCACAGATACGCAGTATTTT. It is translated as CSVQLAGGTDTQYF.